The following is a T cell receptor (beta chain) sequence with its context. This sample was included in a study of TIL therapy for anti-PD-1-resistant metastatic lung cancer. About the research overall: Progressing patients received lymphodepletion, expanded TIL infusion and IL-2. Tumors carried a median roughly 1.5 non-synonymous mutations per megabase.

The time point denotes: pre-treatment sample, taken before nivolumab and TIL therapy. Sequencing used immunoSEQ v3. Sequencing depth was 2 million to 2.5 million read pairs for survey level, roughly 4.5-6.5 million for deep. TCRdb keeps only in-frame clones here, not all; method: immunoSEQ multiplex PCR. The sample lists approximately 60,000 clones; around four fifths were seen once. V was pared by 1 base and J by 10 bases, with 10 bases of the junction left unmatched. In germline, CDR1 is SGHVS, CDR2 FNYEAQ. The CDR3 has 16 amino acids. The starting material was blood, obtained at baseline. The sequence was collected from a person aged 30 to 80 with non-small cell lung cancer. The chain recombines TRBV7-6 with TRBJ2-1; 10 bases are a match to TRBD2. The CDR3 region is CASSLVPSGSRGEQFF. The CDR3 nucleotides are TGTGCCAGCAGCTTAGTGCCTAGCGGGAGTCGCGGGGAGCAGTTCTTC.